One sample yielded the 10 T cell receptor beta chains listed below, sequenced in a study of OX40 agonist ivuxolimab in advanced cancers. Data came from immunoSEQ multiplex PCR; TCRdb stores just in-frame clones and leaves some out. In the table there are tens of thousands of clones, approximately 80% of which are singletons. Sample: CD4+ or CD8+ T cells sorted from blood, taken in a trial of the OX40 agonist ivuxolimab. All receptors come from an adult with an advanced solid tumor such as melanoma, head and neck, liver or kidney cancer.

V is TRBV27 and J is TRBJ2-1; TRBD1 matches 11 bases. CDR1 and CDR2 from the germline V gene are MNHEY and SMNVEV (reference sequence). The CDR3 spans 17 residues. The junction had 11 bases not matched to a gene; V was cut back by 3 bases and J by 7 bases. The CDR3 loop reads CASSLPWVGTGGNEQFF. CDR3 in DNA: TGTGCCAGCAGTTTGCCCTGGGTCGGGACAGGGGGGAATGAGCAGTTCTTC.

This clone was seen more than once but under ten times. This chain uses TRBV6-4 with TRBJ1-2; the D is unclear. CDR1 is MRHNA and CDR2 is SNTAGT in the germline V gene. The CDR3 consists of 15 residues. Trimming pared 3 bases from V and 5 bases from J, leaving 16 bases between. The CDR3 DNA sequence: TGTGCCAGCAGTGATACCCCTCAGGCGCTTTATGGCTACACCTTC. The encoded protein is CASSDTPQALYGYTF.

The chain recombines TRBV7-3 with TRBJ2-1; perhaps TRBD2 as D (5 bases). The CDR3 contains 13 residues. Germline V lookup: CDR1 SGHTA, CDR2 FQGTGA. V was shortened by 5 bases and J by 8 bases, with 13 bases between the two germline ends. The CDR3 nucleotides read TGTGCCAGCAGCCCGGGAAGGTGGGATGAGCAGTTCTTC. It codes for CASSPGRWDEQFF.

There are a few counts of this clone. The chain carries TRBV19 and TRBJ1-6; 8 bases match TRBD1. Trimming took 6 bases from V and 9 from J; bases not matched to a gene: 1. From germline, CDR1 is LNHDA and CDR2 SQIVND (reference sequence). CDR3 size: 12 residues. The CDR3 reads CASRDRGSPLHF. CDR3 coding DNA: TGTGCCAGTAGAGACAGGGGTTCACCCCTCCACTTT.

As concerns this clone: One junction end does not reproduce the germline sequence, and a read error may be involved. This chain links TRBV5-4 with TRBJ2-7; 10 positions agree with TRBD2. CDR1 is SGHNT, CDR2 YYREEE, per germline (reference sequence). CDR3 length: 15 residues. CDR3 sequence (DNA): TGCGCCAGCAGCCAAGTGTCTAGCGGGAGCTACGAGCAGTACTTC. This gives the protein CASSQVSSGSYEQYF.

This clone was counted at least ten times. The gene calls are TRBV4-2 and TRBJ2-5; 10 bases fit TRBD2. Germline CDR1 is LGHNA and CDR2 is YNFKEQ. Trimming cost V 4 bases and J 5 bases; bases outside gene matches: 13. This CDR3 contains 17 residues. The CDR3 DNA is TGTGCCAGCAGCCGGCGCTCATCAGCGGGAGGGGCGGAGACCCAGTACTTC. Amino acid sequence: CASSRRSSAGGAETQYF.

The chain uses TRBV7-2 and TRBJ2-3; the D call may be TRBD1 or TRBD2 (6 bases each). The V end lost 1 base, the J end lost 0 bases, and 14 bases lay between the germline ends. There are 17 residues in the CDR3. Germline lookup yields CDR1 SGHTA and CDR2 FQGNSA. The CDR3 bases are TGTGCCAGCAGCTTAGATTTGGGGGGCTGGAGCACAGATACGCAGTATTTT. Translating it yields CASSLDLGGWSTDTQYF.

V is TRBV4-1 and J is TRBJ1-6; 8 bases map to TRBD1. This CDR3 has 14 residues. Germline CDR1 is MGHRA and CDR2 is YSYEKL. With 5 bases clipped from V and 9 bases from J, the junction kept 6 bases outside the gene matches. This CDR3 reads CASSLGQGGSPLHF. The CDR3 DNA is TGCGCCAGCAGCTTAGGACAGGGAGGTTCACCCCTCCACTTT.

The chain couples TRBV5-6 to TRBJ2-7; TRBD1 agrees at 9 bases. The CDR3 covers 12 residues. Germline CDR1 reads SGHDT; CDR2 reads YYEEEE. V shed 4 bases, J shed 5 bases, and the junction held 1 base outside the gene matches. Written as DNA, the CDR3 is TGTGCCAGCAGCGGGGACAGGGACGAGCAGTACTTC. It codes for CASSGDRDEQYF.

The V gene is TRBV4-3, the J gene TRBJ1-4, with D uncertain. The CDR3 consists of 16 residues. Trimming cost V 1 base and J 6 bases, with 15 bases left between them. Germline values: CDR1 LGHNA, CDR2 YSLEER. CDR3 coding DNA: TGCGCCAGCAGCCAAGGGGTCGGCCTGTCGTATGAAAAACTGTTTTTT. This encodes CASSQGVGLSYEKLFF.